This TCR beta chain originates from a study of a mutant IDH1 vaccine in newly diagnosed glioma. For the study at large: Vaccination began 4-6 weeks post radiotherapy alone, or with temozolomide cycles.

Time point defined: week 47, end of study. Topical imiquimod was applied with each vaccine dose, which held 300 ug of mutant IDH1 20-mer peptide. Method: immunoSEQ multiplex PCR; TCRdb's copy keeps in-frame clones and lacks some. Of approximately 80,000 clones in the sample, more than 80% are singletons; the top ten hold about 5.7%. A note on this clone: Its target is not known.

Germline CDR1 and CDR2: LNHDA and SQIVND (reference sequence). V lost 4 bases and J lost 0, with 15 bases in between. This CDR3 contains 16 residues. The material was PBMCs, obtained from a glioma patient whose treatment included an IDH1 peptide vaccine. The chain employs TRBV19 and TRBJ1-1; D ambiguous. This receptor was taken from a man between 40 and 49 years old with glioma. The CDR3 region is CASSTESLGLNTEAFF. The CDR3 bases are TGTGCCAGTAGTACAGAATCGCTTGGGTTGAACACTGAAGCTTTCTTT. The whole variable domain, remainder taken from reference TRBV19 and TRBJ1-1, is DGGITQSPKYLFRKEGQNVTLSCEQNLNHDAMYWYRQDPGQGLRLIYYSQIVNDFQKGDIAEGYSVSREKKESFPLTVTSAQKNPTAFYLCASSTESLGLNTEAFFGQGTRLTVV.